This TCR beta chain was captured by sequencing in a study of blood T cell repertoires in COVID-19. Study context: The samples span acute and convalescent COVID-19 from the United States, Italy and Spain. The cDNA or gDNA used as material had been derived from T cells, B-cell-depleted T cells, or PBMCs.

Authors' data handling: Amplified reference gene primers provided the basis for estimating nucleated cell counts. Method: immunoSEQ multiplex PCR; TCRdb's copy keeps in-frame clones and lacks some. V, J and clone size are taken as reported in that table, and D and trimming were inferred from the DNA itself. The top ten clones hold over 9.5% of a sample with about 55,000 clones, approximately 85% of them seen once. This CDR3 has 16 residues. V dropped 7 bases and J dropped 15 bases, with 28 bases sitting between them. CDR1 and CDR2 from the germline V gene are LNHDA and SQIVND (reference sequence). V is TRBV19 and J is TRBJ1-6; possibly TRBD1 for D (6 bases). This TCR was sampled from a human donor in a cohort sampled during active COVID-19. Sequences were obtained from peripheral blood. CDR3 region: CASNPRLTGTGELLHF. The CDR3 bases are TGTGCCAGTAACCCGAGGTTGACAGGCACCGGGGAACTCCTCCACTTT.